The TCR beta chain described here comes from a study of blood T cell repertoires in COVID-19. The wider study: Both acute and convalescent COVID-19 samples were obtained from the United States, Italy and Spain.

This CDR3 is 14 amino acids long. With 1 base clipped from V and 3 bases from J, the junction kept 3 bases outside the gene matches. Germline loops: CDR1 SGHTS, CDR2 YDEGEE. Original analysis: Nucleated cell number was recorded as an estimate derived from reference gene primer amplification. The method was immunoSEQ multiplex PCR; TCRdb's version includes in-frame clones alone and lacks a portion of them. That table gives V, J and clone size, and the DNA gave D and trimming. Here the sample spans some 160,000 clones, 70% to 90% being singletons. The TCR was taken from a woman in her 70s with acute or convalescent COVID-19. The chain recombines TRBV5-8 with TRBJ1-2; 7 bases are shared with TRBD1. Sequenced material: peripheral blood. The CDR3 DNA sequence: TGTGCCAGCAGCTTGATGACAGGGTACTATGGCTACACCTTC. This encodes CASSLMTGYYGYTF.